These T cell receptor beta chains were read from a single sample in a study of Graves' ophthalmopathy and Graves' hyperthyroidism. TCRdb fed the multiplex PCR reads into MiXCR, producing one record per CDR3 protein. The repertoire holds about 1.1 million distinct CDR3 sequences, with about 36% as singletons. Material: peripheral blood or thyroid tissue (not recorded which). The receptors derive from an adult man with Graves' hyperthyroidism. Each CDR3 is given with its conserved first and last residue. The D gene is left open where the match is weak. Size tells how often a clone was seen (once, few, many) or the class of an expanded clone, and some rows leave it out.

j_gene | v_gene | d_gene | abundance | CDR3nt | CDR3aa
TRBJ2-7 | TRBV15 | - | - | TGTGCCGCCAGCAGCCAAGATCTAAACGGGGGCTACGAGCAGTACTTC | CAASSQDLNGGYEQYF
TRBJ2-7 | TRBV11-2 | TRBD2 | many | TGTGCCAGCAGCTTAGGGGGACTAGTTTACGAGCAGTACTTC | CASSLGGLVYEQYF
TRBJ1-4 | TRBV11-3 | - | many | TGTGCCAGCAGCCCTGGGGCAACAACTAATGAAAAACTGTTTTTT | CASSPGATTNEKLFF
TRBJ1-1 | TRBV25-1 | TRBD1 | many | TGTGCCACCTCCGGGACAGAAAAGATGAACACTGAAGCTTTCTTT | CATSGTEKMNTEAFF
TRBJ2-7 | TRBV7-2 | - | many | TGTGCCAGCAGCCCGGGGTCAGGGTCGTACGAGCAGTACTTC | CASSPGSGSYEQYF
TRBJ2-7 | TRBV10-3 | - | - | TGTGCCATCAGTGACAGTCTACCCGGGGTCGAGCAGTACTTC | CAISDSLPGVEQYF
TRBJ2-7 | TRBV29-1 | - | many | TGCAGCGTTGATTTATTAGGCCCCGGCGAGCAGTACTTC | CSVDLLGPGEQYF
TRBJ1-6 | TRBV6-5 | - | - | TGTGCCAGCAGTGGGGCGGGTAATTCACCCCTCCACTTT | CASSGAGNSPLHF
TRBJ1-2 | TRBV28 | TRBD1 | few | TGTGCCAGCAGGGAGACAGGGCAGGGCTACACCTTC | CASRETGQGYTF
TRBJ2-2 | TRBV7-8 | TRBD1 | many | TGTGCCAGCAGCTCCACAGGGGGCACCGGGGAGCTGTTTTTT | CASSSTGGTGELFF
TRBJ1-3 | TRBV11-2 | - | - | TGTGCCAGCAGCTCCGATGGGGATGGAAACACCATATATTTT | CASSSDGDGNTIYF
TRBJ1-3 | TRBV20-1 | - | few | TGCAGTGTCCCCCGATTGAGCTCTGGAAACACCATATATTTT | CSVPRLSSGNTIYF
TRBJ2-5 | TRBV11-2 | TRBD1 | - | TGTGCCAGCAGCTTCGGGACAGGGACTGCAACCCAGTACTTC | CASSFGTGTATQYF
TRBJ2-7 | TRBV20-1 | - | few | TGCAGTGCTAGGTATTCTGCCCAAGGGACCTACGAGCAGTACTTC | CSARYSAQGTYEQYF
TRBJ1-4 | TRBV19 | TRBD1 | many | TGTGCCATCGGAGCCGGGACAGCTAACAATGAAAAACTGTTTTTT | CAIGAGTANNEKLFF
TRBJ1-6 | TRBV16 | TRBD1 | many | TGTGCCAGCAGCGGACAGGGGTTGGAGTCACCCCTCCACTTT | CASSGQGLESPLHF
TRBJ1-5 | TRBV29-1 | - | many | TGCAGCGTTGCTACGGGGCCGAATCAGCCCCAGCATTTT | CSVATGPNQPQHF
TRBJ1-2 | TRBV7-2 | - | many | TGTGCCAGCAGCTCTACGGCGTCTGGCTACACCTTC | CASSSTASGYTF
TRBJ1-4 | TRBV15 | TRBD1 | many | TGTGCCACCAGCAGAGAAGGGACAGGGGGCGAAAAACTGTTTTTT | CATSREGTGGEKLFF
TRBJ1-1 | TRBV5-8 | TRBD1 | many | TGTGCCAGCAGCTGGACAGGTAGCGACACTGAAGCTTTCTTT | CASSWTGSDTEAFF
TRBJ1-1 | TRBV2 | - | - | TGTGCCAGCGGCGCCGATACGAACACTGAAGCTTTCTTT | CASGADTNTEAFF
TRBJ1-2 | TRBV10-3 | - | few | TGTGCCATCAGTGAACCCGGTGGAACCTATGGCTACACCTTC | CAISEPGGTYGYTF
TRBJ1-2 | TRBV20-1 | - | many | TGCAGTGCTAGCCCTCGGGGGGCTGGCTATGGCTACACCTTC | CSASPRGAGYGYTF
TRBJ1-1 | TRBV6-6 | - | - | TGTGCCAGCAGTTACCTCGGGACCGGGACACCGAACACTGAAGCTTTCTTT | CASSYLGTGTPNTEAFF
TRBJ2-2 | TRBV29-1 | - | - | - | CSADETGAPGSCFF
TRBJ2-5 | TRBV28 | - | - | TGTGCCAGCAGTTTAATAGTGGCAGGACAAGAGACCCAGTACTTC | CASSLIVAGQETQYF
TRBJ2-7 | TRBV2 | - | many | TGTGCCAGCGAACCGGACGCCTCCTACGAGCAGTACTTC | CASEPDASYEQYF
TRBJ1-2 | TRBV7-9 | - | many | TGTGCCAGCAGTTTTCCAGGGTTCGGCTACACCTTC | CASSFPGFGYTF
TRBJ2-7 | TRBV7-9 | TRBD1 | - | TGTGCCAGCAGCCAAGATAAGGGGGCTAAGCAGTACTTC | CASSQDKGAKQYF
TRBJ2-7 | TRBV5-5 | TRBD1 | many | TGTGCCAGCGTCCCGGGACAGGGAGCCTACGAGCAGTACTTC | CASVPGQGAYEQYF
TRBJ1-1 | TRBV7-2 | TRBD1 | once | TGTGCCAGCAGCGCGCAGGGGGTTACCTCTGAAGCTTTCTTT | CASSAQGVTSEAFF
TRBJ2-5 | TRBV2 | - | many | TGTGCCAGCAGTGCACGTCTAGCGACGGAAGAGACCCAGTACTTC | CASSARLATEETQYF
TRBJ2-7 | TRBV2 | TRBD1 | many | TGTGCCAGCCATAAGGACAGGGGGAAGTACGAGCAGTACTTC | CASHKDRGKYEQYF
TRBJ2-5 | TRBV12-3/TRBV12-4 | - | - | TGTGCCAGCAGCGACTCACAGGGGACCCAGTACTTC | CASSDSQGTQYF
TRBJ2-7 | TRBV6-5 | - | few | TGTGCCAGCGGGAAGACGGTCTACGAGCAGTACTTC | CASGKTVYEQYF
TRBJ1-2 | TRBV19 | - | once | TGTGCCAGTACCTCTCAAGGGAGTTCATCGTCTAACTATGGCTACACCTTC | CASTSQGSSSSNYGYTF
TRBJ1-5 | TRBV12-3/TRBV12-4 | - | many | TGTGCCAGCAGTTTATCAGTTAGCAATCAGCCCCAGCATTTT | CASSLSVSNQPQHF